Listed below are T cell receptor beta chains from one sample, sequenced in a study of T cells expressing NK-cell markers. TCRdb processed the 5' RACE reads again and assigns one entry to each CDR3 protein, with no DNA. The sample shows more than 90,000 distinct CDR3 sequences, and approximately 17% sits with its ten largest clones. The sequencing input was blood T cells: a sorted CD56 or NKG2C T cell subset, CD4+ or CD8+ T cells, or bulk PBMC T cells (not recorded which). The receptors stem from a woman between 18 and 70 years old in good health. Each CDR3 is given with its conserved first and last residue. Rows give clone size only sometimes, using once, few, many, or a class for an expanded clone.

>TRBV27|TRBJ2-1|.
CAIAYGPYNEQFF
>TRBV7-9|TRBJ2-1|.
CASSLRTSGKNNEQFF
>TRBV25-1|TRBJ2-2|.
CASSDQSGTGLFGELFF
>TRBV6-2/TRBV6-3|TRBJ1-6|medium-sized
CASSYSPGSETNNSPLHF
>TRBV19|TRBJ2-3|.
CASSPGLTRTDTQYF
>TRBV20-1|TRBJ1-2|.
CSAADQAIPPPYGYTF
>TRBV20-1|TRBJ1-1|.
CSASRGLNTEAFF
>TRBV19|TRBJ1-5|.
CASGWTIPNQPQHF
>TRBV19|TRBJ2-1|.
CASSRGGKGSYNEQFF
>TRBV7-9|TRBJ2-1|.
CASVSTGLRLREQFF
>TRBV28|TRBJ2-7|.
CASSFPGGYEQYF
>TRBV9|TRBJ1-6|.
CASSALTGGGSPLHF
>TRBV7-9|TRBJ2-2|.
CASSTLAYGTGELFF
>TRBV7-3|TRBJ2-5|.
CASSLHESWETQYF
>TRBV6-1|TRBJ1-1|.
CATKLLPNTEAFF
>TRBV15|TRBJ1-5|.
CATRDRALNQPQHF
>TRBV5-6|TRBJ2-1|.
CASSLVVKDEQFF
>TRBV12-3/TRBV12-4|TRBJ1-1|.
CASSFQGSMNTEAFF
>TRBV19|TRBJ2-1|.
CASDGPHHEQFF
>TRBV29-1|TRBJ2-1|.
CSVDGTSGSHSYNEQFF
>TRBV7-2|TRBJ1-5|.
CASSLSEYSNQPQHF
>TRBV5-4|TRBJ2-6|.
CASSLSGSGANVLTF
>TRBV7-9|TRBJ2-1|.
CASSLGLAVEQFF
>TRBV5-6|TRBJ2-3|.
CASSPGGRTDTQYF
>TRBV30|TRBJ2-3|.
CAWSHGPKDTQYF
>TRBV5-6|TRBJ1-5|.
CASSLEGENQPQHF
>TRBV29-1|TRBJ2-7|.
CSVHGRTTYEQYF